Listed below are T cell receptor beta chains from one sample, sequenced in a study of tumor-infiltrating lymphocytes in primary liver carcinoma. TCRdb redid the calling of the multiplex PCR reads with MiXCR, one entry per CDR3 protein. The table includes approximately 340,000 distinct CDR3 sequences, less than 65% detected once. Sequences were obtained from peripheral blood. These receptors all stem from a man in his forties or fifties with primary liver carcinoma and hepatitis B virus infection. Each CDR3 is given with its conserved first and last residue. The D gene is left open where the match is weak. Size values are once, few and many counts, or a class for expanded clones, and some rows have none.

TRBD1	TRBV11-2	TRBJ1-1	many	TGTGCCAGCAGCTTAGGCGCAGGGGGTGAAGCTTTCTTT	CASSLGAGGEAFF
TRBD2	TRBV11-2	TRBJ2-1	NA	TGTCCCAGCAGCTTGATTGCGGGGGACAATGAGCAGTTCTTC	CPSSLIAGDNEQFF
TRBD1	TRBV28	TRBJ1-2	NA	TGTGCCAGCAGTTTGCCTTTACTAGGACAGGGTCATGGCTACACCTTC	CASSLPLLGQGHGYTF
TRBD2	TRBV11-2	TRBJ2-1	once	TGTGCCAGCATCCCAGGAGGTTGGCTAGCGGAGGCCAGCCCAGTGTACAATGAGCAGTTCTTC	CASIPGGWLAEASPVYNEQFF
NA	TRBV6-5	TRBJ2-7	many	TGTGCCAGCAGGGGACTGGGACACGAGCAGTACTTC	CASRGLGHEQYF
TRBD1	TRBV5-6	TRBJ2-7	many	TGTGCCAGCAGCTTGTCTGAGGGACAGGGGTTCTTC	CASSLSEGQGFF
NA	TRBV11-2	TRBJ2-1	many	TGTGCCAGCAGCTCAGCCGGGGGCCTTTACAATGAGCAGTTCTTC	CASSSAGGLYNEQFF
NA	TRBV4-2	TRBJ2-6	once	TGTGCAAGCAGCCAAGATCTACCGTTGAGCTCTGGGGCCAACGTCCTGAGTTTC	CASSQDLPLSSGANVLSF
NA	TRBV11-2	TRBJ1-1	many	TGTGCCAGCAGCTTAGTCAGAAACACTGAAGCTTTCTTT	CASSLVRNTEAFF
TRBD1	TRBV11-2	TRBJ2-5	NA	TGTGCCAGCAGCTCCGGGACAGCCCCCAAGACCCAGCACTTC	CASSSGTAPKTQHF
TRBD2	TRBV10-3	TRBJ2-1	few	TGTGCCATCAGCCCTACTAGCGGCTCCTACAATGAGCAGTTCTTC	CAISPTSGSYNEQFF